These 3 T cell receptor beta chains came from one sample sequenced in a study of blood T cells in healthy people across ages. A second PCR of 7 to 11 cycles used a sample-barcoded 5' primer and a J-beta primer mix. TCRdb processed the 5' RACE reads anew with MiXCR; each CDR3 protein has one entry. The repertoire holds around 1.7 million distinct CDR3 sequences, 28% seen once, with 7% to 9% in the top ten. The specimen was blood. The source is a woman in her twenties or thirties in good health.

This clonotype was observed at least ten times. The gene calls are TRBV12-3 or TRBV12-4 and TRBJ1-2; 11 positions agree with TRBD1. With V trimmed by 4 bases and J by 8 bases, 9 bases remained unmatched. The CDR3 totals 15 residues. As DNA, the CDR3 is TGTGCCAGCAGTTACGGGACAGGGGGAGTGCGAGGCTACACCTTC. It yields the protein CASSYGTGGVRGYTF.

This clonotype was seen a handful of times. The chain joins TRBV4-3 to TRBJ2-3, with no clear D. The CDR3 is 15 amino acids. Trimming shortened V by 0 bases and J by 0 bases, and 7 bases separated the two germline ends. Germline-derived CDR1 and CDR2 are LGHNA and YSLEER. The CDR3 DNA sequence: TGCGCCAGCAGCCAAGAGTGGGGTAGCACAGATACGCAGTATTTT. Translating it yields CASSQEWGSTDTQYF.

Comment on this clonotype: Germline is not matched at one junction end, which may reflect a read error. This chain joins TRBV5-1 and TRBJ2-3; D is unclear. Germline CDR1 reads SGHRS; CDR2 reads YFSETQ. CDR3 length: 13 amino acids. The DNA for the CDR3 is TGCGCCAGCAGAGCCTTACACACAGATACGCGGTATTTT. This sequence encodes CASRALHTDTRYF.